This T cell receptor beta chain derives from a study of identical twins. This clonotype showed up just a few times. The ends lost 3 bases at V and 6 bases at J; junction bases unmatched: 8. CDR1 and CDR2 (germline): MNHEY, SVGEGT. The CDR3 sequence is 16 residues long. TCRdb independently ran MiXCR on the 5' RACE reads; one entry per CDR3 protein. The sample lists 600,000 to 850,000 distinct CDR3 sequences, 18% occurring once. The sample was also reused in another study, on T cells expressing NK-cell markers. That source adds: TCR beta repertoires came from sorted CD3+CD56+NKG2C+, CD3+CD56+NKG2C- and CD3+CD56-NKG2C+ T cells. One of the eight sequenced donors was seronegative, whereas the other seven were HCMV-seropositive.

Sequenced input: PBMCs. The V gene is TRBV6-2 or TRBV6-3, the J gene TRBJ2-1, with 10 bases lining up with TRBD1. The source of this sequence is a woman aged 18-29 years in good health. The CDR3 DNA reads TGTGCCAGCAGTTATCCGGGACAGGGGCTCCCCAATGAGCAGTTCTTC. Protein: CASSYPGQGLPNEQFF.